These T cell receptor beta chains were read from a single sample in a study of T cell responses to AZD1222 COVID-19 vaccine. Produced via immunoSEQ multiplex PCR; TCRdb's table is partial and in-frame only. The top ten clones hold 0.9% to 1.4% of a sample with around 130,000 clones, 80% to 95% of them seen once. This sample comprised peripheral blood, obtained 28 days after the second AZD1222 dose. The receptors shown here come from an adult who received the AZD1222 COVID-19 vaccine. Both conserved end residues are part of each CDR3. A D gene is named only where the DNA matches it firmly. Clone sizes are given selectively: once, few, many, or a class where the clone is expanded.

16 | TRBJ2-1 | TRBV19 | TRBD2 | NA | TGTGCCAGTACCCCGAGGACTAGCGGGAGTTACAATGAGCAGTTCTTC | CASTPRTSGSYNEQFF
15 | TRBJ2-7 | TRBV28 | TRBD2 | NA | TGTGCCAGCAGTGTAGGCCTAGCGGGAGCCTACGAGCAGTACTTC | CASSVGLAGAYEQYF
14 | TRBJ2-1 | TRBV24-1 | TRBD1 | NA | TGTGCCACTACCGGGACAGGGTCTTCCCCGGAGCAGTTCTTC | CATTGTGSSPEQFF
15 | TRBJ2-7 | TRBV5-6 | NA | few | TGTGCCAGCAGCTTGAGGCAGACCGTCTCCTACGAGCAGTACTTC | CASSLRQTVSYEQYF
15 | TRBJ2-1 | TRBV9 | TRBD1 | NA | TGTGCCAGCAGCGTAGCAACAGGGGTCAGCAATGAGCAGTTCTTC | CASSVATGVSNEQFF
15 | TRBJ1-5 | TRBV10-3 | TRBD1 | NA | TGTGCCATCAGTCCTAGGGACAGCGCGAATCAGCCCCAGCATTTT | CAISPRDSANQPQHF
16 | TRBJ2-3 | TRBV28 | TRBD1 | once | TGTGCCAGCAGTCCCGGACAGGGACCAAGCACAGATACGCAGTATTTT | CASSPGQGPSTDTQYF
13 | TRBJ2-1 | TRBV12-3/TRBV12-4 | NA | once | TGTGCCAGCAGTTTCAGCTCACGCAATGAGCAGTTCTTC | CASSFSSRNEQFF
12 | TRBJ2-3 | TRBV12-5 | NA | NA | TGTGCTAGCAAAAAGGGCACAGATACGCAGTATTTT | CASKKGTDTQYF
16 | TRBJ2-1 | TRBV19 | TRBD2 | NA | TGTGCCAGTAGTCCTCTTCTAGCGGGGGCGGGAAATGAGCAGTTCTTC | CASSPLLAGAGNEQFF
15 | TRBJ2-1 | TRBV13 | NA | NA | TGTGCCAGCAGCTTCTCCAGGGGCTCCTACAATGAGCAGTTCTTC | CASSFSRGSYNEQFF
14 | TRBJ1-3 | TRBV11-2 | NA | NA | TGTGCCAGCAGCTCCCCAGCCTCTGGAAACACCATATATTTT | CASSSPASGNTIYF
16 | TRBJ1-2 | TRBV28 | TRBD1 | NA | TGTGCCAGCAGTTTGTCTTCTGTGGACAGGCAATATGGCTACACCTTC | CASSLSSVDRQYGYTF
14 | TRBJ2-2 | TRBV7-2 | TRBD2 | NA | TGTGCATCCGGGGTAGCGGGGACTCACGGGGAGCTGTTTTTT | CASGVAGTHGELFF
14 | TRBJ1-1 | TRBV11-2 | NA | once | TGTGCCAGCAGCTTAGAGCCAACAGGGCTTGAAGCTTTCTTT | CASSLEPTGLEAFF
15 | TRBJ1-5 | TRBV7-2 | NA | NA | TGTGCCAGCAGCTTTGAAGGCTATAGCAATCAGCCCCAGCATTTT | CASSFEGYSNQPQHF